Each of the 30 T cell receptor beta chains below was sequenced from the same sample in a study of shared clonotypes between healthy human individuals. The data were produced by immunoSEQ multiplex PCR, yet TCRdb's version contains in-frame clones alone and is incomplete. The sample lists fewer than 650,000 clones, about 82% occurring once. Sequencing was done on a sample of PBMCs. All receptors derive from a woman aged 40 to 50 in good health. Some clones in this sample may be carry-over from other donors' samples.

The chain links TRBV5-4 to TRBJ2-3, with unresolved D. The V gene lost 4 bases and the J gene lost 0 bases, with 15 bases spanning the gap. The CDR3 is made up of 16 amino acids. Germline V gives CDR1 SGHNT, CDR2 YYREEE (reference sequence). CDR3 DNA sequence: TGTGCCAGCAGCCCCTCAAGGACCCGGAGCACAGATACGCAGTATTTT. It translates to CASSPSRTRSTDTQYF.

The J gene is TRBJ1-3, the V gene TRBV5-1, with a tentative D call TRBD1 (5 bases). Trimming removed 0 bases at V and 4 bases at J, with 8 bases between. Germline-derived CDR1 and CDR2 are SGHRS and YFSETQ. The length of the CDR3 is 14 residues. In nucleotides, the CDR3 is TGCGCCAGCAGCTTGGGGGGGATCGGAAACACCATATATTTT. Its protein is CASSLGGIGNTIYF.

The V gene is TRBV2, the J gene TRBJ2-4; 13 nucleotides match TRBD2. This CDR3 region has 15 residues. CDR1 and CDR2 from the germline V gene are SNHLY and FYNNEI. Trimming removed 4 bases from V and 8 bases from J; junction bases left unmatched: 5. CDR3 residues: CASSGTSGSPYIQYF. Written as DNA, the CDR3 is TGTGCCAGCAGTGGGACTAGCGGGAGTCCTTACATTCAGTACTTC.

The gene calls are TRBV7-9 and TRBJ2-6, with 8 bases lining up with TRBD1. The ends lost 5 bases at V and 2 bases at J; junction bases unmatched: 8. From germline, CDR1 is SEHNR and CDR2 FQNEAQ (reference sequence). This CDR3 region has 17 residues. CDR3 region: CASSPGTGLAGANVLTF. As DNA, the CDR3 is TGTGCCAGCAGCCCCGGGACAGGACTGGCTGGGGCCAACGTCCTGACTTTC. Together with reference TRBV7-9 and TRBJ2-6, the CDR3 gives the full variable domain: DTGVSQNPRHKITKRGQNVTFRCDPISEHNRLYWYRQTLGQGPEFLTYFQNEAQLEKSRLLSDRFSAERPKGSFSTLEIQRTEQGDSAMYLCASSPGTGLAGANVLTFGAGSRLTVL.

As to this clone: At one boundary the junction diverges from the germline segment, which might be a read error. The chain has TRBV5-4 and TRBJ2-3, with D perhaps TRBD2 (5 bases). The CDR3 has 14 amino acids. The V gene's germline CDR1 is SGHNT and CDR2 YYREEE (reference sequence). The CDR3: CTSSLAGERDTQYF. In DNA form, the CDR3 reads TGTACCAGCAGCTTGGCCGGGGAAAGAGATACGCAGTATTTT.

This clone was recorded only once. The sample carries other DNA sequences with the same CDR3. The chain recombines TRBV18 with TRBJ1-3, with D perhaps TRBD1 (5 bases). The CDR3 is 15 amino acids. V lost 3 bases and J 0 bases, leaving 9 bases between the germline ends. Germline loops: CDR1 KGHSH, CDR2 LQKENI. In DNA form, the CDR3 reads TGTGCCAGCTCACCCGGGACGGACTCTGGAAACACCATATATTTT. Translation gives CASSPGTDSGNTIYF.

This clone was seen ten or more times. V usage is TRBV4-2 and J usage is TRBJ1-5; D is uncertain. V was trimmed by 0 bases and J by 7 bases, leaving 7 bases between them. Germline CDR1 LGHNA, CDR2 YNFKEQ. CDR3 size: 13 residues. DNA of the CDR3: TGTGCCAGCAGCCAAGATGTACGGCAGCCCCAGCATTTT. This codes for CASSQDVRQPQHF.

The chain carries TRBV7-9 and TRBJ2-3; 12 nucleotides line up with TRBD2. This CDR3 is 16 amino acids long. With V trimmed by 4 bases and J by 3 bases, 5 bases remained unmatched. The germline gives CDR1 SEHNR, CDR2 FQNEAQ (reference sequence). CDR3 protein: CASSSGTSGQTDTQYF. CDR3 DNA sequence: TGTGCCAGCAGCTCCGGGACTAGCGGGCAGACAGATACGCAGTATTTT.

As to this clone: A read error may explain this, as a much larger clone is one base away. This sample includes further DNA sequences coding for the same CDR3. The rearrangement links TRBV28 to TRBJ2-1; 10 bases are shared with TRBD2. Germline V gene data show CDR1 as MDHEN and CDR2 as SYDVKM. With 2 bases clipped from V and 6 bases from J, the junction kept 1 base outside the gene matches. The CDR3 contains 14 residues. The chain's CDR3 is CASSLLAGVNEQFF. The CDR3 bases are TGTGCCAGCAGTTTACTAGCGGGAGTCAATGAGCAGTTCTTC.

The chain uses TRBV5-1 and TRBJ2-3; D not resolved. Trimming left V 2 bases short and J 2 bases short, with 6 bases between. Germline CDR1 reads SGHRS; CDR2 reads YFSETQ. The CDR3 covers 13 residues. As DNA, the CDR3 is TGCGCCAGCAGCTTACCTCCCACAGATACGCAGTATTTT. Its protein is CASSLPPTDTQYF.

The genes are TRBV6-1 and TRBJ1-2; D ambiguous. CDR1 and CDR2 (germline): MNHNS, SASEGT. This CDR3 region has 13 residues. Trimming shortened V by 2 bases and J by 3 bases, and 7 bases separated the two germline ends. The CDR3 spells CASSEWRHYGYTF. As DNA, the CDR3 is TGTGCCAGCAGTGAATGGAGGCACTATGGCTACACCTTC.

V and J are TRBV7-3 and TRBJ2-7, with 11 bases identical to TRBD2. J gave up 7 bases and V 5 bases, and 10 bases lay outside the gene matches. CDR1 is SGHTA, CDR2 FQGTGA, per germline. CDR3 length: 15 amino acids. CDR3 amino acids: CASSKTSGTREEQYF. CDR3 nucleotide sequence: TGTGCCAGCAGCAAGACTAGCGGGACGCGGGAAGAGCAGTACTTC.

The rearrangement links TRBV7-7 to TRBJ2-3; 7 nucleotides match TRBD2. The J segment lost 2 bases and the V segment lost 5 bases, leaving 4 bases of the junction unmatched. CDR3 length equals 14 residues. The germline V gene encodes CDR1 SSHAT and CDR2 FNYEAQ (reference sequence). The CDR3 bases are TGTGCCAGCAGCCCAGCGGGAAACACAGATACGCAGTATTTT. Amino acids: CASSPAGNTDTQYF.

The chain joins TRBV6-6 to TRBJ2-5, with D maybe TRBD1 (6 bases). V lost 6 bases and J lost 0, with 11 bases in between. This CDR3 comprises 14 residues. The germline gives CDR1 MNHNY, CDR2 SVGAGI (reference sequence). The CDR3 here is CASSQDSYQETQYF. The CDR3 nucleotides read TGTGCCAGCAGCCAGGACAGTTACCAAGAGACCCAGTACTTC.

In its sample, this clone was seen once. The CDR3 sequence: CSGGQAYNEQFF. CDR3 DNA sequence: TGCAGCGGGGGACAGGCCTACAATGAGCAGTTCTTC. This chain links TRBV29-1 with TRBJ2-1; 8 positions match TRBD1. V shed 7 bases and J 2 bases; nucleotides not matched to a gene: 1. Germline loops: CDR1 SQVTM, CDR2 ANQGSEA. The CDR3 is 12 amino acids.

This chain links TRBV18 with TRBJ1-3; D is uncertain. CDR1 and CDR2 (germline): KGHSH, LQKENI. CDR3 length: 17 residues. The germline V and J ends were trimmed by 2 bases and 0 bases, with 14 bases remaining between them. CDR3 amino acids: CASSPSIGFSSGNTIYF. The CDR3 bases are TGTGCCAGCTCACCATCAATCGGCTTTAGCTCTGGAAACACCATATATTTT.

The chain joins TRBV4-2 to TRBJ2-7; D unclear. CDR1 LGHNA and CDR2 YNFKEQ come from the germline V gene. The V end was cut by 0 bases, the J end by 9 bases, with 12 bases between. CDR3 length: 13 amino acids. Here the CDR3 DNA reads TGTGCCAGCAGCCAAGATATGGCTAAGGTGCAGTACTTC. It specifies CASSQDMAKVQYF.

V gene TRBV6-1 combines with J gene TRBJ1-6; TRBD1 is a possible D gene (5 bases). This CDR3 is 14 amino acids long. Trimming pared 2 bases from V and 9 bases from J, leaving 11 bases between. CDR1 and CDR2 from the germline V gene are MNHNS and SASEGT. The CDR3 region is CASSENWGVSPLHF. In nucleotides, the CDR3 is TGTGCCAGCAGTGAAAACTGGGGGGTTTCACCCCTCCACTTT.

The CDR3 loop reads CASSQLSGHPADTQYF. In nucleotides, the CDR3 is TGTGCCAGCAGCCAACTTAGCGGGCACCCGGCAGATACGCAGTATTTT. The chain carries TRBV14 and TRBJ2-3; 7 bases fit TRBD2. V shed 2 bases, J shed 4 bases, and the junction held 9 bases outside the gene matches. CDR1 and CDR2 from the germline V gene are SGHDN and FVKESK. The length of the CDR3 is 16 residues.

The chain joins TRBV4-3 to TRBJ2-1; 9 nucleotides align to TRBD2. Trimming cost V 1 base and J 8 bases; bases outside gene matches: 15. The CDR3 consists of 18 residues. Germline V gives CDR1 LGHNA, CDR2 YSLEER. In DNA, the CDR3 is TGCGCCAGCAGCCAAGGTATGAGGGCTAGCGGGAAGACGGATGAGCAGTTCTTC. Translated, it gives CASSQGMRASGKTDEQFF.

The chain is built from TRBV7-2 and TRBJ1-1, with 9 bases fitting TRBD1. This CDR3 is built from 16 residues. Trimming cost V 3 bases and J 4 bases; bases outside gene matches: 9. The germline gives CDR1 SGHTA, CDR2 FQGNSA. Written as DNA, the CDR3 is TGTGCCAGCAGCTTGAACAGGGGGCGCTTGGGCACTGAAGCTTTCTTT. Translating it yields CASSLNRGRLGTEAFF.

V gene TRBV11-1 combines with J gene TRBJ1-2, with 11 positions matching TRBD1. Germline V gene sequence: CDR1 SGHAT, CDR2 FQDESV (reference sequence). J was trimmed by 8 bases and V by 5 bases; bases with no gene match: 4. The CDR3 totals 13 residues. The CDR3 region is CASSGQGASGYTF. The CDR3 DNA reads as TGTGCCAGCAGCGGACAGGGGGCATCGGGCTACACCTTC.

The chain is built from TRBV9 and TRBJ2-1; D is uncertain. The CDR3 has 14 residues. Trimming left V 2 bases short and J 0 bases short, with 6 bases between. Germline V CDR1 and CDR2: SGDLS, YYNGEE. Written as DNA, the CDR3 is TGTGCCAGCAGCGTCTCTACCTCCTACAATGAGCAGTTCTTC. Protein sequence: CASSVSTSYNEQFF.

V gene TRBV27 combines with J gene TRBJ2-1; maybe TRBD1 (5 bases). The V end was cut by 5 bases, the J end by 3 bases, with 8 bases between. This CDR3 contains 13 residues. CDR1 is MNHEY, CDR2 SMNVEV, per germline (reference sequence). CDR3 region: CASSKRGYNEQFF. As DNA, the CDR3 is TGTGCCAGCAGTAAAAGGGGCTACAATGAGCAGTTCTTC.

The chain links TRBV2 to TRBJ2-5; D gene unclear. The CDR3 totals 12 residues. V was trimmed by 0 bases and J by 9 bases, leaving 8 bases between them. The germline CDR1 and CDR2 sequences are SNHLY and FYNNEI. The DNA of the CDR3 is TGTGCCAGCAGTGAAGCCCTGGGTCCCCAGTACTTC. Translation: CASSEALGPQYF.

The V gene is TRBV7-8, the J gene TRBJ2-1; no reliable D call. Germline loops: CDR1 SGHVS, CDR2 FQNEAQ. CDR3 length: 18 amino acids. Trimming stripped 5 bases from V and 2 bases from J, with 22 bases between. The CDR3 protein is CASSPSFVLRVPYNEQFF. Written as DNA, the CDR3 is TGTGCCAGCAGCCCCTCCTTTGTTCTTCGGGTCCCCTACAATGAGCAGTTCTTC. Using reference TRBV7-8 and TRBJ2-1 for the parts outside the CDR3, the full variable domain is GAGVSQSPRYKVAKRGQDVALRCDPISGHVSLFWYQQALGQGPEFLTYFQNEAQLDKSGLPSDRFFAERPEGSVSTLKIQRTQQEDSAVYLCASSPSFVLRVPYNEQFFGPGTRLTVL.

The chain couples TRBV6-5 to TRBJ1-2; TRBD1 agrees at 8 bases. In germline, CDR1 is MNHEY, CDR2 SVGAGI. Trimming cost V 6 bases and J 3 bases; bases outside gene matches: 3. This CDR3 region has 13 residues. DNA of the CDR3: TGTGCCAGCAGGGAGGACAGGGACTATGGCTACACCTTC. This gives the protein CASREDRDYGYTF.

The chain uses TRBV9 and TRBJ2-1; TRBD2 matches 10 bases. In germline, CDR1 is SGDLS, CDR2 YYNGEE. The CDR3 has 21 residues. Germline trimming cut 3 bases from V and 0 bases from J; bases unmatched to any gene: 18. In nucleotides, the CDR3 is TGTGCCAGCAGCGCCAAGGTCCCGGGACTAGCGCCCATAAGCTCCTACAATGAGCAGTTCTTC. This codes for CASSAKVPGLAPISSYNEQFF.

The chain carries TRBV5-1 and TRBJ1-4; D uncertain. Germline V gene lookup returns CDR1 SGHRS and CDR2 YFSETQ. The germline V and J ends were trimmed by 1 base and 12 bases, with 13 bases remaining between them. The CDR3 spans 13 residues. The CDR3 loop reads CASSLMRGVELFF. The CDR3 DNA is TGCGCCAGCAGCTTGATGCGGGGAGTAGAACTGTTTTTT.

This sequence joins TRBV28 and TRBJ2-2; TRBD2 is a possible D gene (5 bases). The CDR3 runs to 14 residues. Deletions cut 5 bases from V and 1 base from J, with 8 bases between. Germline values: CDR1 MDHEN, CDR2 SYDVKM. The CDR3 nucleotides read TGTGCCAGCAGTGGCGGGCTGAACACCGGGGAGCTGTTTTTT. It specifies CASSGGLNTGELFF.